A selection of T cell receptor beta chains follows, all from one sample in a study of T cell responses to AZD1222 COVID-19 vaccine. Sequenced by immunoSEQ multiplex PCR; TCRdb stores in-frame clones only, minus some. The data show fewer than 120,000 clones, with about 88% seen just once and 1.6% held by the top ten. Sample: peripheral blood, taken on day 0 of AZD1222 vaccination. The receptor set was obtained from an adult in good health. Each CDR3 is given with its conserved first and last residue. Each record gives: V gene, clone size, J gene, CDR3 protein. Size is omitted from some rows. Given values are once, few, many or a class for expanded clones.

>TRBV6-5|.|TRBJ1-2
CASSYSRRASVGYTF
>TRBV4-1|.|TRBJ2-2
CASSQGGTGELFF
>TRBV19|.|TRBJ1-2
CASSMTVYGYTF
>TRBV11-3|once|TRBJ2-7
CASSLGGDIEQYF
>TRBV2|.|TRBJ1-3
CASSERGRAGNTIYF
>TRBV29-1|once|TRBJ2-7
CSVVGLAGVGAYEQYF
>TRBV14|.|TRBJ2-7
CASSQVTSGGFWEQYF
>TRBV4-1|once|TRBJ1-1
CASSHIGQFRAFF
>TRBV5-4|.|TRBJ1-2
CASSGRTGSGYTF
>TRBV4-2|once|TRBJ1-1
CASSQVRGSEAFF
>TRBV7-8|few|TRBJ1-2
CASSLGGGGGGYTF
>TRBV27|.|TRBJ2-7
CASSLLVSYEQYF
>TRBV21-1|.|TRBJ1-5
CASSKRPGAYDGPQHF
>TRBV18|.|TRBJ1-2
CASSQQTGVDYGYTF
>TRBV25-1|.|TRBJ2-2
CASKGVGANTGELFF
>TRBV10-2|.|TRBJ1-5
CASSESSGGRQPQHF
>TRBV5-6|.|TRBJ2-1
CASSLAGAFGEQFF
>TRBV5-4|.|TRBJ2-3
CASSLAGHPTDTQYF
>TRBV6-7|.|TRBJ2-3
CASSDRLAGAPGTDTQYF
>TRBV7-9|few|TRBJ1-4
CASSLRDSTETNEKLFF
>TRBV7-2|.|TRBJ2-7
CASSLGGQSYEQYF
>TRBV3-1/TRBV3-2|.|TRBJ2-7
CASSQTIYEQYF
>TRBV14|.|TRBJ2-7
CASSESYPYEQYF
>TRBV6-5|.|TRBJ1-4
CASSYDGKVDNEKLFF
>TRBV3-1/TRBV3-2|.|TRBJ1-5
CASSPSDHQPQHF
>TRBV3-1/TRBV3-2|.|TRBJ1-4
CASSPGQGKGKLFF
>TRBV7-2|.|TRBJ1-2
CASSLEVRGGTGYTF
>TRBV7-8|.|TRBJ1-3
CASSLDGGNTIYF
>TRBV4-2|.|TRBJ1-5
CASSHGLELGNQPQHF
>TRBV5-4|.|TRBJ1-3
CASSFSGGNTIYF
>TRBV10-3|.|TRBJ2-2
CAIWRTSGGAYTGELFF
>TRBV3-1/TRBV3-2|.|TRBJ2-3
CASSPDARDTQYF
>TRBV30|.|TRBJ2-3
CAWSVYSSASTQYF
>TRBV4-2|.|TRBJ1-4
CASSQGLGQTATNEKLFF
>TRBV29-1|.|TRBJ2-7
CSVARDMYEQYF
>TRBV3-1/TRBV3-2|.|TRBJ1-4
CASSLQDGGSGEKLFF
>TRBV5-5|.|TRBJ1-6
CASTRDSFTLHF
>TRBV19|.|TRBJ1-1
CASSIGPEAFF
>TRBV18|.|TRBJ1-1
CASSPSPLPNTEAFF
>TRBV5-4|.|TRBJ1-2
CASSKGTQYGYTF
>TRBV15|.|TRBJ1-6
CATRLDRLPHNSPLHF
>TRBV9|.|TRBJ2-1
CASSVGGGAYNEQFF
>TRBV19|.|TRBJ2-1
CASSMKGLGNEQFF
>TRBV5-1|.|TRBJ2-2
CASSLVPGTGELFF
>TRBV27|.|TRBJ1-2
CASSLGSAANYGYTF
>TRBV4-1|.|TRBJ1-1
CASSHSQGVEAFF
>TRBV5-1|.|TRBJ1-3
CASSFGISDSGNTIYF
>TRBV3-1/TRBV3-2|.|TRBJ1-5
CASSQDRFQPQHF
>TRBV19|once|TRBJ2-3
CASLAGGSTDTQYF
>TRBV3-1/TRBV3-2|.|TRBJ1-1
CASRMGYTEAFF
>TRBV6-5|.|TRBJ1-4
CAIRRNQNEKLFF
>TRBV30|.|TRBJ2-3
CAWSPPTDTDTQYF
>TRBV6-5|.|TRBJ1-5
CASSSGQGNQPQHF
>TRBV6-5|.|TRBJ2-7
CASTGGDEQYF
>TRBV10-3|.|TRBJ1-4
CAISEWAGVEKLFF
>TRBV5-4|.|TRBJ1-5
CASSLFGGPSNQPQHF
>TRBV19|.|TRBJ1-5
CASIGARSNQPQHF
>TRBV7-9|.|TRBJ1-1
CASSLGRGSNTEAFF